Included here is one T cell receptor (beta chain) sequence, with context. Under the authors' procedure: From reference gene primer amplification, estimates of nucleated cell counts were derived. The method was immunoSEQ multiplex PCR; TCRdb's version includes in-frame clones alone and lacks a portion of them. V and J calls and clone size follow that table, whereas D and trimming were derived from the DNA. The sample shows about 180,000 clones, under 85% of them seen only once. This sample was taken from a study of blood T cell repertoires in COVID-19. V lost 2 bases and J lost 8; bases outside the gene matches: 4. The V gene's germline CDR1 is SNHLY and CDR2 FYNNEI. This CDR3 comprises 15 residues.

The source material was peripheral blood. This clonotype was sampled from a man older than 75 with COVID-19, enrolled during active disease. This rearrangement joins TRBV2 to TRBJ1-6, with TRBD1 matching over 9 bases. Here the CDR3 reads CASSELGTGHSPLHF. The CDR3 nucleotides are TGTGCCAGCAGTGAACTGGGGACAGGGCATTCACCCCTCCACTTT.